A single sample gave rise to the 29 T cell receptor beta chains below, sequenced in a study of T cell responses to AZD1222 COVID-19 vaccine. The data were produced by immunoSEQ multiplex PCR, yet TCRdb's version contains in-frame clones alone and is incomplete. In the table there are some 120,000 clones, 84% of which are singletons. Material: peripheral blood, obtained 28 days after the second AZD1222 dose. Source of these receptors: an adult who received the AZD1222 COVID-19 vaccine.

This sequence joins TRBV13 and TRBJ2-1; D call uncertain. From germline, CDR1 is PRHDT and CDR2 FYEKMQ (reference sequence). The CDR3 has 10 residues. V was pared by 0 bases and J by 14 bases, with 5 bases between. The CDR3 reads CASSLGTEFF. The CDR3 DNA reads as TGTGCCAGCAGCTTAGGAACGGAGTTCTTC.

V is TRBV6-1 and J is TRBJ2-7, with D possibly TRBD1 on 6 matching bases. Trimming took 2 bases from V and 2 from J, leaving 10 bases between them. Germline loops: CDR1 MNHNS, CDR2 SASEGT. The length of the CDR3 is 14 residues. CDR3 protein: CASSEHGQTYEQYF. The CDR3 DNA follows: TGTGCCAGCAGTGAACATGGACAGACCTACGAGCAGTACTTC.

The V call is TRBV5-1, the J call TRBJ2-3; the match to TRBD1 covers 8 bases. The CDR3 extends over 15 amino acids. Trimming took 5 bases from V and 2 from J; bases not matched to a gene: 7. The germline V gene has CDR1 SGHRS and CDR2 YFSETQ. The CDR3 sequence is CASRRTGTLTDTQYF. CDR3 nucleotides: TGCGCCAGCAGGAGGACAGGGACTCTCACAGATACGCAGTATTTT. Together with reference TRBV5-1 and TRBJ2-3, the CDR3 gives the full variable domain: KAGVTQTPRYLIKTRGQQVTLSCSPISGHRSVSWYQQTPGQGLQFLFEYFSETQRNKGNFPGRFSGRQFSNSRSEMNVSTLELGDSALYLCASRRTGTLTDTQYFGPGTRLTVL.

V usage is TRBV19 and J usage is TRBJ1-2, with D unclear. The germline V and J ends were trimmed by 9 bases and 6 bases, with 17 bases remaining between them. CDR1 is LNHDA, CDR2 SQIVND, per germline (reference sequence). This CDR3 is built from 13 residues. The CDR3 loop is CASPFRASNGYTF. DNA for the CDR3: TGTGCCAGCCCATTTCGGGCATCAAATGGCTACACCTTC. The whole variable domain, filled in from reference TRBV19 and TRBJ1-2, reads DGGITQSPKYLFRKEGQNVTLSCEQNLNHDAMYWYRQDPGQGLRLIYYSQIVNDFQKGDIAEGYSVSREKKESFPLTVTSAQKNPTAFYLCASPFRASNGYTFGSGTRLTVV.

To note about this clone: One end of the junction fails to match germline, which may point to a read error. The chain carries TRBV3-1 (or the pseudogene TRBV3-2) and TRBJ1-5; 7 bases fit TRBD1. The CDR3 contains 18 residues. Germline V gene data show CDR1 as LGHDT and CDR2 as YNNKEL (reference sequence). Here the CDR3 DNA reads TGTGCCAGCAGCCGAGGCACCAGGGGGTCTTATAGCAATCAACCCCAGCATTTT. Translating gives CASSRGTRGSYSNQPQHF.

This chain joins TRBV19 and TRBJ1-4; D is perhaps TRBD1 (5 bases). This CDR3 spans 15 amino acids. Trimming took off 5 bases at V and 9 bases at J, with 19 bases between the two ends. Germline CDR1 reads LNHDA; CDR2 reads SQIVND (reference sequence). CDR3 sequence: CASSPGSRGMQKLFF. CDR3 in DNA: TGTGCCAGTAGTCCGGGCTCCCGGGGGATGCAAAAACTGTTTTTT.

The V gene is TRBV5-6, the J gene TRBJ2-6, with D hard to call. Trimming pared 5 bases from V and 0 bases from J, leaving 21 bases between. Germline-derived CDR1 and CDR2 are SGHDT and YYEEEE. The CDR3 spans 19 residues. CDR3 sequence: CASRALFGRPGSGANVLTF. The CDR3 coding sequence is TGTGCCAGCAGGGCCCTTTTCGGACGCCCGGGCTCTGGGGCCAACGTCCTGACTTTC. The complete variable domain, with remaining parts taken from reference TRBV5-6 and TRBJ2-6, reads DAGVTQSPTHLIKTRGQQVTLRCSPKSGHDTVSWYQQALGQGPQFIFQYYEEEERQRGNFPDRFSGHQFPNYSSELNVNALLLGDSALYLCASRALFGRPGSGANVLTFGAGSRLTVL.

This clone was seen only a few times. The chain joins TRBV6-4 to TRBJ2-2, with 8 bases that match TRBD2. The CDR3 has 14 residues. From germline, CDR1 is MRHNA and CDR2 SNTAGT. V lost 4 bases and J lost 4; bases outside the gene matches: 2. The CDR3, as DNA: TGTGCCAGCAGTGTCCGGGGGGGCACCGGGGAGCTGTTTTTT. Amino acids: CASSVRGGTGELFF.

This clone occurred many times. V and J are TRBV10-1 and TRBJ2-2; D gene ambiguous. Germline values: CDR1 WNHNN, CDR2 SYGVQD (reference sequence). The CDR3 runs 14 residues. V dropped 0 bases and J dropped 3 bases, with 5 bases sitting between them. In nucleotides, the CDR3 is TGCGCCAGCAGTGAGTCGAGCGACACCGGGGAGCTGTTTTTT. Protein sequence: CASSESSDTGELFF.

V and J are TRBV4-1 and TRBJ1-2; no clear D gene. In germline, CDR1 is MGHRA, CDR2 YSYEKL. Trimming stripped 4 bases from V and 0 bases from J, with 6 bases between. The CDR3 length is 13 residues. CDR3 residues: CASSLTTNYGYTF. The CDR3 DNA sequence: TGCGCCAGCAGCCTCACCACTAACTATGGCTACACCTTC.

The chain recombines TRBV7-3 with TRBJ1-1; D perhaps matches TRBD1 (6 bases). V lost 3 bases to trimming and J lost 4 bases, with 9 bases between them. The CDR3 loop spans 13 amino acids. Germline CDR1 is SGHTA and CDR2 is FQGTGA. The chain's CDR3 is CASSFSGATEAFF. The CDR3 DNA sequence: TGTGCCAGCAGCTTTTCAGGGGCCACTGAAGCTTTCTTT.

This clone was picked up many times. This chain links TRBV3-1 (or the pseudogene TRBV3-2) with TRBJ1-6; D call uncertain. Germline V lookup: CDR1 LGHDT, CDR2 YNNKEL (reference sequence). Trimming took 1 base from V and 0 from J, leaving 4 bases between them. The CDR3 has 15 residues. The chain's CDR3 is CASSQVGSYNSPLHF. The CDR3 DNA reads TGTGCCAGCAGCCAAGTGGGCTCCTATAATTCACCCCTCCACTTT.

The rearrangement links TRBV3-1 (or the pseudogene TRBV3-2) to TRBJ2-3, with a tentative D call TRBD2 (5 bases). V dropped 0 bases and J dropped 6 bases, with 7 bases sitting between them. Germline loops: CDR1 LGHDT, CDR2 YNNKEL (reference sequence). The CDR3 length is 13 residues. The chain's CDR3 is CASSQDGGDTQYF. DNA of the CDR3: TGTGCCAGCAGCCAAGATGGCGGGGATACGCAGTATTTT.

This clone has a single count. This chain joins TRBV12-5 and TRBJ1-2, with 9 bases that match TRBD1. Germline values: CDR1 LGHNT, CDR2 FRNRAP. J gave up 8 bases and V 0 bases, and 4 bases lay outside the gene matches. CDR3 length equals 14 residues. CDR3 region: CASGLVGTGSGYTF. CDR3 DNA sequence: TGTGCTAGTGGTTTGGTAGGGACAGGGTCGGGCTACACCTTC.

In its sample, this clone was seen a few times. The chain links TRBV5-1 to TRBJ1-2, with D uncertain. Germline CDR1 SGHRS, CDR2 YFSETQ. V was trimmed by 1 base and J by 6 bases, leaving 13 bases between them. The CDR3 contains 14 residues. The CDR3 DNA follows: TGCGCCAGCAGCTTGACTACGGACTATGATGGCTACACCTTC. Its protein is CASSLTTDYDGYTF. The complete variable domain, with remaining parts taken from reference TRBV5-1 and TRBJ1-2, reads KAGVTQTPRYLIKTRGQQVTLSCSPISGHRSVSWYQQTPGQGLQFLFEYFSETQRNKGNFPGRFSGRQFSNSRSEMNVSTLELGDSALYLCASSLTTDYDGYTFGSGTRLTVV.

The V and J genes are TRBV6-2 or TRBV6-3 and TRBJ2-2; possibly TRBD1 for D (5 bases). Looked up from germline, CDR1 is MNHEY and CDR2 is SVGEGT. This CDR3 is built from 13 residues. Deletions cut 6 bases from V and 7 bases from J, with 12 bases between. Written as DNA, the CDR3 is TGTGCCAGCAGCCACAGGATTGGCGGGGAGCTGTTTTTT. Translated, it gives CASSHRIGGELFF.

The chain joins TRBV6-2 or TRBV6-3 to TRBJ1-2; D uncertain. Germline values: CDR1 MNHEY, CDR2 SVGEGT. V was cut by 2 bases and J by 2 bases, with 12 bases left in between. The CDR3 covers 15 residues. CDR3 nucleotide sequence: TGTGCCAGCAGTTACGGCAGCAACCTAAACTATGGCTACACCTTC. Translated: CASSYGSNLNYGYTF.

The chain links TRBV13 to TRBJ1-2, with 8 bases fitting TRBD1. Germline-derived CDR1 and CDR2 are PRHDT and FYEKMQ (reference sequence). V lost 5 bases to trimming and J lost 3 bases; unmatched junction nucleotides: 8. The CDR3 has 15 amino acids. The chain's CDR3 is CASSLRDRGHYGYTF. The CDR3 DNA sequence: TGTGCCAGCAGCCTACGCGACAGGGGCCACTATGGCTACACCTTC.

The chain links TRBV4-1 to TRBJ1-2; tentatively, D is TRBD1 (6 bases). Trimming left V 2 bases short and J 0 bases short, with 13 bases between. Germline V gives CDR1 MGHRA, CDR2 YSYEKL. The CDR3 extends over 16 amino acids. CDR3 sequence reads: CASSQPGQQANYGYTF. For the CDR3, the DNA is TGCGCCAGCAGCCAACCCGGACAGCAAGCTAACTATGGCTACACCTTC.

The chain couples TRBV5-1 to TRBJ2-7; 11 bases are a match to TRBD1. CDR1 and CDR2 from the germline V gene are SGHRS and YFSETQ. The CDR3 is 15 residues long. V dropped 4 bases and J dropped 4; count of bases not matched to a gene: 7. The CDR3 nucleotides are TGCGCCAGCAGCCTTGGACAGGGGGCAGGATACGAGCAGTACTTC. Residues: CASSLGQGAGYEQYF.

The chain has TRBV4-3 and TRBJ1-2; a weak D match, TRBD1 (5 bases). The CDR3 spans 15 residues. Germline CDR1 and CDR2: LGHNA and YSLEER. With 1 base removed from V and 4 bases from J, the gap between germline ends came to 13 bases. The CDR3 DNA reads TGCGCCAGCAGCCAAGGCGGGCCCGGGGGCTATGGCTACACCTTC. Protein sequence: CASSQGGPGGYGYTF.

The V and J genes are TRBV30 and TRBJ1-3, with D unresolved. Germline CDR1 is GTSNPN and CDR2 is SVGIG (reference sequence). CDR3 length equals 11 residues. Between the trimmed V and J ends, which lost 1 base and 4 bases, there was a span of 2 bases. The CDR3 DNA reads TGTGCCTGGAGTGAAGGAAACACCATATATTTT. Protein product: CAWSEGNTIYF.

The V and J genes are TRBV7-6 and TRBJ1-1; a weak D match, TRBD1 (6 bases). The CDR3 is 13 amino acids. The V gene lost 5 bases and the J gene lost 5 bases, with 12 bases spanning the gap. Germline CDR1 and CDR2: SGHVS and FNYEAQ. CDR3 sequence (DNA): TGTGCCAGCAGCCCGAGGGGGGGGACTGAAGCTTTCTTT. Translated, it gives CASSPRGGTEAFF.

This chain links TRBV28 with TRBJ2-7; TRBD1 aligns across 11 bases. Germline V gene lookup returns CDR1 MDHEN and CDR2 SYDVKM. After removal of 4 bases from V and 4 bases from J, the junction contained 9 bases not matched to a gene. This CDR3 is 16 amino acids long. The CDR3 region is CASSSPPGTGGYEQYF. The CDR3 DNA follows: TGTGCCAGCAGTTCGCCCCCCGGGACAGGGGGTTACGAGCAGTACTTC.

The CDR3 loop reads CASSEIGLNTEAFF. The CDR3 region has the DNA TGTGCCAGCAGTGAAATAGGACTGAACACTGAAGCTTTCTTT. This chain links TRBV6-1 with TRBJ1-1; D gene unclear. The CDR3 has 14 residues. Trimming took off 2 bases at V and 0 bases at J, with 7 bases between the two ends. Germline V lookup: CDR1 MNHNS, CDR2 SASEGT.

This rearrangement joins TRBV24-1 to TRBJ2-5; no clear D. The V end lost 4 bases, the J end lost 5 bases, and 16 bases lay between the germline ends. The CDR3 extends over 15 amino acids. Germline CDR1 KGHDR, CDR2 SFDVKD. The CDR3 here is CATSDPTGLGETQYF. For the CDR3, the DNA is TGTGCCACCAGTGACCCTACTGGGCTAGGGGAGACCCAGTACTTC.

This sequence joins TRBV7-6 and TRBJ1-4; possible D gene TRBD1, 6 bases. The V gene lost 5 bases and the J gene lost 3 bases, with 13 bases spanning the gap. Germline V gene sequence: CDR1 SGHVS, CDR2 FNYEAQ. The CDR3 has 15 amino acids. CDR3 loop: CASSPPGGPNEKLFF. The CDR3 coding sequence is TGTGCCAGCAGCCCACCGGGGGGGCCTAATGAAAAACTGTTTTTT.

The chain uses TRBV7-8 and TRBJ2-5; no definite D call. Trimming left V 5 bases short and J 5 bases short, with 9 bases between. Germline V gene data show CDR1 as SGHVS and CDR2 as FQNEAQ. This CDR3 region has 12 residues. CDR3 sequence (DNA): TGTGCCAGCAGCCCCCCCAGCGAGACCCAGTACTTC. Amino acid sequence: CASSPPSETQYF.

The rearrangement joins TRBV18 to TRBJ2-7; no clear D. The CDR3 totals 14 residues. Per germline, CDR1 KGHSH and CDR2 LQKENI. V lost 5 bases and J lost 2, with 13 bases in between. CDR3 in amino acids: CASSSPDGTYEQYF. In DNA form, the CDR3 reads TGTGCCAGCTCATCCCCGGACGGAACCTACGAGCAGTACTTC. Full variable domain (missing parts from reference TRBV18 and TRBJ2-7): NAGVMQNPRHLVRRRGQEARLRCSPMKGHSHVYWYRQLPEEGLKFMVYLQKENIIDESGMPKERFSAEFPKEGPSILRIQQVVRGDSAAYFCASSSPDGTYEQYFGPGTRLTVT.